One sample yielded the 32 T cell receptor beta chains listed below, sequenced in a study of CDR3 diversity in severe acne. TCRdb analysed the PCR reads with MiXCR anew, one entry per CDR3 protein. Of around 83,000 distinct CDR3 sequences in the sample, approximately 49% were seen once. Specimen: blood. The receptors were gathered from a male donor with severe acne vulgaris.

This clonotype was seen many times. The rearrangement links TRBV2 to TRBJ2-3; possibly TRBD1 for D (6 bases). From germline, CDR1 is SNHLY and CDR2 FYNNEI. The germline V and J ends were trimmed by 7 bases and 0 bases, with 23 bases remaining between them. The CDR3 is made up of 18 amino acids. The CDR3 bases are TGTGCCAGCAATTTTATTTTCGGGACACCAGAGAGCACAGATACGCAGTATTTT. It is translated as CASNFIFGTPESTDTQYF.

The gene calls are TRBV7-4 and TRBJ1-4; D unresolved. V was clipped by 6 bases and J by 8 bases, with 10 bases between them. This CDR3 has 12 amino acids. Germline assignment: CDR1 SGHVT and CDR2 SQSDAQ. This chain's CDR3 is CASRTGREKLFF. The CDR3 bases are TGTGCCAGCAGAACCGGACGCGAAAAACTGTTTTTT.

This clonotype was counted many times. CDR3 DNA: TGCGCCAGCAGCCGCGACGGGGAGGATACGCAGTATTTT. Amino acids: CASSRDGEDTQYF. This chain joins TRBV4-1 and TRBJ2-3; D perhaps matches TRBD2 (5 bases). The CDR3 sequence is 13 residues long. The V end was cut by 4 bases, the J end by 6 bases, with 11 bases between. CDR1 is MGHRA, CDR2 YSYEKL, per germline.

This clonotype was counted many times. This chain uses TRBV4-3 with TRBJ2-7, with D perhaps matching TRBD2 (6 bases). This CDR3 contains 15 residues. V lost 2 bases and J 1 base, leaving 12 bases between the germline ends. Germline CDR1 reads LGHNA; CDR2 reads YSLEER. The CDR3 loop is CASSQLLAGSYEQYF. The CDR3, as DNA: TGCGCCAGCAGCCAACTACTAGCAGGGTCCTACGAGCAGTACTTC.

In its sample, this clonotype was seen a few times. A much larger clone differs by one base, so this may be a read error. The CDR3 region has the DNA TGTGCCAGCAGTGAAGTAGCGGGAGTAGGGGACGAGCAGTACTTC. Translation: CASSEVAGVGDEQYF. The chain combines TRBV6-1 with TRBJ2-7, with 9 bases lining up with TRBD2. The CDR3 loop spans 15 amino acids. Trimming cost V 1 base and J 5 bases; bases outside gene matches: 6. The germline V gene encodes CDR1 MNHNS and CDR2 SASEGT.

This clonotype was found many times. V and J are TRBV9 and TRBJ1-3; maybe TRBD1 (5 bases). The V gene lost 0 bases and the J gene lost 0 bases, with 13 bases spanning the gap. Germline V gene sequence: CDR1 SGDLS, CDR2 YYNGEE. The CDR3 is made up of 17 amino acids. The DNA of the CDR3 is TGTGCCAGCAGCGTAGCGGGGGACCTCCGCTCTGGAAACACCATATATTTT. It translates to CASSVAGDLRSGNTIYF.

This chain uses TRBV19 with TRBJ2-2; 7 nucleotides match TRBD2. Germline V lookup: CDR1 LNHDA, CDR2 SQIVND (reference sequence). V was clipped by 2 bases and J by 4 bases; unmatched bases: 10. The CDR3 has 17 amino acids. The CDR3 DNA follows: TGTGCCAGTAGTATACGGGACTACGTCTTTCTCACCGGGGAGCTGTTTTTT. This sequence encodes CASSIRDYVFLTGELFF.

This clonotype has only a few counts. The chain couples TRBV15 to TRBJ2-1; 8 nucleotides align to TRBD2. V lost 3 bases, J lost 2 bases, and 6 bases stayed unmatched. The CDR3 covers 16 residues. CDR1 is LNHNV, CDR2 YYDKDF, per germline (reference sequence). CDR3 residues: CATSSVGGGTYNEQFF. As DNA, the CDR3 is TGTGCCACCAGCAGTGTCGGGGGGGGGACCTACAATGAGCAGTTCTTC.

This chain joins TRBV5-4 and TRBJ2-7; 9 positions agree with TRBD1. The ends lost 8 bases at V and 2 bases at J; junction bases unmatched: 14. Germline assignment: CDR1 SGHNT and CDR2 YYREEE (reference sequence). This CDR3 has 16 amino acids. This CDR3 reads CARSPLARTGAYEQYF. CDR3 nucleotides: TGTGCCAGAAGCCCCCTAGCTAGGACAGGGGCCTACGAGCAGTACTTC.

This clonotype was seen more than once but under ten times. One end of the junction is discordant with germline, which a read error may explain. The chain combines TRBV14 with TRBJ1-4; unclear D gene. The germline V gene encodes CDR1 SGHDN and CDR2 FVKESK. The CDR3 has 15 residues. CDR3 amino acids: CASSHVVLPNEKLFF. The CDR3 nucleotides are TGTGCCAGCAGCCACGTGGTGCTGCCTAATGAGAAACTGTTTTTT.

On this clonotype: An end of the junction differs from the germline gene, which may be a read error. V usage is TRBV27 and J usage is TRBJ1-2; possible D gene TRBD1, 5 bases. Germline CDR1 and CDR2: MNHEY and SMNVEV (reference sequence). CDR3 size: 12 residues. CDR3 nucleotides: TGCGCCAGCAGACTGGGGACGGATGGCTACACCTTC. This encodes CASRLGTDGYTF.

The V call is TRBV12-3 or TRBV12-4, the J call TRBJ2-6; D gene unclear. Trimming cost V 8 bases and J 4 bases, with 6 bases left between them. The CDR3 spans 12 residues. The CDR3, as DNA: TGTGCCAGCGCCTCGGGGGCCAACGTCCTGACTTTC. This sequence encodes CASASGANVLTF.

Remarks on this clonotype: At one end, the junction sequence differs from germline, possibly due to a read error. This chain uses TRBV7-2 with TRBJ1-5; no reliable D call. Germline CDR1 is SGHTA and CDR2 is FQGNSA. The CDR3 has 15 amino acids. The CDR3 sequence is CASSQWTDSNQPQHF. CDR3 sequence (DNA): TGCGCCAGCAGCCAATGGACTGATAGCAATCAGCCCCAGCATTTT.

The chain employs TRBV7-3 and TRBJ1-2, with no clear D. The CDR3 totals 15 residues. Germline V gene data show CDR1 as SGHTA and CDR2 as FQGTGA. The V end lost 1 base, the J end lost 4 bases, and 13 bases lay between the germline ends. CDR3 coding DNA: TGTGCCAGCAGCTTAAGCGGGAGCTCGGCCTATGGCTACACCTTC. It is translated as CASSLSGSSAYGYTF. Based on the CDR3 plus reference TRBV7-3 and TRBJ1-2, the full variable domain is GAGVSQTPSNKVTEKGKYVELRCDPISGHTALYWYRQSLGQGPEFLIYFQGTGAADDSGLPNDRFFAVRPEGSVSTLKIQRTERGDSAVYLCASSLSGSSAYGYTFGSGTRLTVV.

This clonotype was counted only a few times. This sequence joins TRBV3-1 and TRBJ1-1; maybe TRBD1 (6 bases). V lost 3 bases and J lost 7, with 12 bases in between. Germline loops: CDR1 LGHDT, CDR2 YNNKEL (reference sequence). The CDR3 extends over 13 amino acids. The CDR3, as DNA: TGTGCCAGCAGCCAGAGAACAGGGATTGAAGCTTTCTTT. Its translation: CASSQRTGIEAFF. The whole variable domain, remainder taken from reference TRBV3-1 and TRBJ1-1, is DTAVSQTPKYLVTQMGNDKSIKCEQNLGHDTMYWYKQDSKKFLKIMFSYNNKELIINETVPNRFSPKSPDKAHLNLHINSLELGDSAVYFCASSQRTGIEAFFGQGTRLTVV.

This clonotype was seen only a few times. This chain links TRBV24-1 with TRBJ1-4; possible D gene TRBD1, 5 bases. The CDR3 is 14 amino acids. Trimming left V 7 bases short and J 8 bases short, with 16 bases between. Germline V CDR1 and CDR2: KGHDR, SFDVKD. The CDR3 DNA reads as TGTGCCACCAGCGACGGGGCAGGGAGGGAAAAACTGTTTTTT. Translated, it gives CATSDGAGREKLFF.

This clonotype has ten or more counts. The chain employs TRBV10-1 and TRBJ2-1, with 15 bases aligning to TRBD2. This CDR3 has 18 residues. CDR1 and CDR2 (germline): WNHNN, SYGVQD (reference sequence). V shed 4 bases and J 3 bases; nucleotides not matched to a gene: 7. CDR3 sequence (DNA): TGCGCCAGCAGTGCCGGACTAGCGGGAGGGCCACACTACAATGAGCAGTTCTTC. Protein sequence: CASSAGLAGGPHYNEQFF.

This clonotype was recorded many times. The chain employs TRBV27 and TRBJ1-5; no clear D gene. Germline V lookup: CDR1 MNHEY, CDR2 SMNVEV (reference sequence). This CDR3 comprises 15 residues. V lost 6 bases, J lost 1 base, and 13 bases lay in between. The CDR3 nucleotides are TGTGCCAGCAGGTCCCTCCAGAACAGCAATCAGCCCCAGCATTTT. It translates to CASRSLQNSNQPQHF.

The chain carries TRBV20-1 and TRBJ2-3; D is possibly TRBD2 (6 bases). The germline CDR1 and CDR2 sequences are DFQATT and SNEGSKA (reference sequence). V lost 3 bases and J 7 bases, leaving 11 bases between the germline ends. The CDR3 contains 12 residues. The CDR3: CSASGSSNTQYF. As DNA, the CDR3 is TGCAGTGCTAGCGGGAGTTCCAATACGCAGTATTTT.

Regarding this clonotype: This CDR3 fails to terminate in the conserved phenylalanine or tryptophan, so it likely reflects a read error. No DNA is shown, since the ends of the CDR3 on it are uncertain; the CDR3 is the one TCRdb lists. The genes are TRBV12-3 or TRBV12-4 and TRBJ2-1; the table calls TRBD1, which could not be checked here. The CDR3 spans 12 amino acids, including both terminal residues. The chain's CDR3 is CASSFRAGGSRA.

Comment on this clonotype: A much larger clonotype is one base distant, so this may be a read error. Here the CDR3 omits its conserved ending phenylalanine or tryptophan, so a read error is the likely source. The chain is built from TRBV7-3 and TRBJ2-2; possible D gene TRBD2, 5 bases. Germline V gene data show CDR1 as SGHTA and CDR2 as FQGTGA. This CDR3 spans 12 amino acids. In DNA, the CDR3 is TGTGTGCCGGATGGAGGTACCGGGGAGCTGTTTCTT. Protein: CVPDGGTGELFL.

The chain combines TRBV5-5 with TRBJ1-2, with D unresolved. This CDR3 is built from 12 residues. Germline V gene lookup returns CDR1 SGHKS and CDR2 YYEKEE (reference sequence). V was trimmed by 7 bases and J by 8 bases, leaving 15 bases between them. The CDR3 loop is CASAVDGVGYTF. The CDR3 DNA reads as TGTGCCAGCGCCGTAGACGGGGTCGGCTACACCTTC.

This clonotype was found many times. The chain joins TRBV9 to TRBJ2-7; D remains unclear. The germline gives CDR1 SGDLS, CDR2 YYNGEE. The CDR3 length is 14 residues. V gave up 0 bases and J gave up 2 bases, with 9 bases separating them. The CDR3 region is CASSVGTQTYEQYF. As DNA, the CDR3 is TGTGCCAGCAGCGTAGGCACGCAGACCTACGAGCAGTACTTC.

This chain joins TRBV13 and TRBJ2-7; D gene uncertain. The CDR3 loop spans 15 amino acids. V was clipped by 5 bases and J by 5 bases, with 19 bases between them. Germline V lookup: CDR1 PRHDT, CDR2 FYEKMQ (reference sequence). The CDR3 reads CASSPRREFSHEQYF. The CDR3 DNA sequence: TGTGCCAGCAGCCCACGTAGGGAATTCAGCCACGAGCAGTACTTC.

A single count supports this clonotype. This chain links TRBV25-1 with TRBJ2-2; maybe TRBD2 (5 bases). The CDR3 runs 15 residues. The germline V gene encodes CDR1 MGHDK and CDR2 SYGVNS. V shed 6 bases and J shed 4 bases, with 15 bases lying between them. The CDR3 sequence is CASRWGVASTGELFF. CDR3 in DNA: TGTGCCAGCAGATGGGGAGTAGCGTCCACCGGGGAGCTGTTTTTT.

This clonotype was found once. The CDR3 here is CASSSGHLPGANVLTF. CDR3 coding DNA: TGTGCCAGCAGCTCGGGACACCTCCCTGGGGCCAACGTCCTGACTTTC. The rearrangement joins TRBV7-4 to TRBJ2-6; weak D call: TRBD1 (6 bases). The CDR3 contains 16 residues. With 4 bases removed from V and 2 bases from J, the gap between germline ends came to 12 bases. Germline-derived CDR1 and CDR2 are SGHVT and SQSDAQ.

The chain has TRBV12-3 or TRBV12-4 and TRBJ2-4; D might be TRBD2 (5 bases). Trimming stripped 3 bases from V and 0 bases from J, with 21 bases between. The CDR3 consists of 19 residues. The CDR3, as DNA: TGTGCCAGCAGTTTGTCCGGGATATTAGGTGGATCAGCCAAAAACATTCAGTACTTC. It codes for CASSLSGILGGSAKNIQYF.

This clonotype was seen a handful of times. The rearrangement joins TRBV3-1 to TRBJ2-2; D gene unclear. The CDR3 totals 14 residues. Germline CDR1 is LGHDT and CDR2 is YNNKEL (reference sequence). Trimming cost V 0 bases and J 5 bases, with 7 bases left between them. The CDR3 DNA reads as TGTGCCAGCAGCCAAGATCCAGCTACCGGGGAGCTGTTTTTT. The encoded protein is CASSQDPATGELFF.

This clonotype was found a few times. V usage is TRBV7-2 and J usage is TRBJ2-5; the D gene is possibly TRBD1 (6 bases). V lost 5 bases and J 2 bases, leaving 24 bases between the germline ends. Germline CDR1 SGHTA, CDR2 FQGNSA. The CDR3 has 18 residues. CDR3 bases: TGTGCCAGCAGCCAAGATCCAATCGGGACACTAAATCAAGAGACCCAGTACTTC. Translation gives CASSQDPIGTLNQETQYF.

J is TRBJ2-7 and V is TRBV20-1; D is undetermined. The CDR3 has 12 residues. V gave up 0 bases and J gave up 2 bases, with 5 bases separating them. Looked up from germline, CDR1 is DFQATT and CDR2 is SNEGSKA (reference sequence). CDR3 coding DNA: TGCAGTGCTAGAGACGGCGCCTACGAGCAGTACTTC. Protein: CSARDGAYEQYF.

The chain has TRBV20-1 and TRBJ2-3; D unresolved. CDR1 and CDR2 from the germline V gene are DFQATT and SNEGSKA (reference sequence). The CDR3 spans 17 residues. Trimming took 0 bases from V and 4 from J, leaving 20 bases between them. CDR3 residues: CSARDPIMDVCSDTQYF. The CDR3 DNA reads TGCAGTGCTAGAGATCCTATTATGGATGTGTGTTCAGATACGCAGTATTTT.

The table lists this clonotype with a few counts. The chain links TRBV5-1 to TRBJ2-3, with 9 bases matching TRBD1. The CDR3 consists of 16 residues. The V and J ends lost 4 bases and 5 bases, in that order; junction bases with no gene match: 11. The germline CDR1 and CDR2 sequences are SGHRS and YFSETQ. CDR3 loop: CASSPRDRATGDTQYF. CDR3 in DNA: TGCGCCAGCAGCCCACGGGACAGGGCCACCGGAGATACGCAGTATTTT.